In its sample, the clone carrying this TCR beta chain was seen a few times. The germline gives CDR1 SNHLY, CDR2 FYNNEI. V dropped 3 bases and J dropped 2; count of bases not matched to a gene: 2. There are 15 residues in the CDR3. Primers for the PCR totalled 60 Vbeta and 13 Jbeta. Here immunoSEQ multiplex PCR was the method, and the copy in TCRdb shows in-frame clones only, minus some. This sample has over 100,000 clones, with 80% found just once. This sample is part of a study of cytomegalovirus exposure and HLA in healthy donors. The specimen sequenced was PBMCs. J is TRBJ2-1 and V is TRBV2, with 9 positions matching TRBD2. The sequence derives from a man younger than 45 in good health and CMV-seronegative. The CDR3 reads CASSEGTSTYNEQFF. Written as DNA, the CDR3 is TGTGCCAGCAGTGAGGGGACTAGCACCTACAATGAGCAGTTCTTC.